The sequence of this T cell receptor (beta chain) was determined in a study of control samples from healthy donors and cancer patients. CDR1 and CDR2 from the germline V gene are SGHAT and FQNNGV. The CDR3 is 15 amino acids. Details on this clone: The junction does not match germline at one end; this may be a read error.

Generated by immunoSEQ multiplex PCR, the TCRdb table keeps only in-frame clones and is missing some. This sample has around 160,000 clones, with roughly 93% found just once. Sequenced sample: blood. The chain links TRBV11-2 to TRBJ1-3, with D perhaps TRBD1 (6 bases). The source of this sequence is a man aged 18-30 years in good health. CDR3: CASTLSGGTGNTIYF. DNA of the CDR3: TGTGCCAGCACCTTATCTGGGGGCACAGGAAACACCATATATTTT.